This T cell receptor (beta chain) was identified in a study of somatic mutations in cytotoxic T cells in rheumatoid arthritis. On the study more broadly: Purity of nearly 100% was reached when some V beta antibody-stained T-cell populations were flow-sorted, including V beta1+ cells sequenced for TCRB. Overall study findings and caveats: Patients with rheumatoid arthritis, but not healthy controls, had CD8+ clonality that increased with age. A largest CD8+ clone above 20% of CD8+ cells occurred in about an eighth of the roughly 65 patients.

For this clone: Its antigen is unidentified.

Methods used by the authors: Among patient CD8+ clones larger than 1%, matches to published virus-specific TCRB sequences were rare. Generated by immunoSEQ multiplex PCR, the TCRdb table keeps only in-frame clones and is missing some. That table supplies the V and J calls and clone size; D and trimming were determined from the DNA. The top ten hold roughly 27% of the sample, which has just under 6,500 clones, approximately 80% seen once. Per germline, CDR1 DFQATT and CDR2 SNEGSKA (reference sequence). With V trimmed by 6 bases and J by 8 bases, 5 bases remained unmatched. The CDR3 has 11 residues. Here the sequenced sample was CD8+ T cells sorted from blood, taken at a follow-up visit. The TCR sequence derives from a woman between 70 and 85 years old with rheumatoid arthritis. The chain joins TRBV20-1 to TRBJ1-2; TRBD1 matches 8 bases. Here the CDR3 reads CSALDREGYTF. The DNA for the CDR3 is TGCAGTGCCCTGGACAGGGAGGGCTACACCTTC.